Below are 9 T cell receptor beta chains sequenced from a single sample in a study of T cell responses to AZD1222 COVID-19 vaccine. TCRdb's table, derived via immunoSEQ multiplex PCR, lists solely in-frame clones and lacks some. The sample contains around 120,000 clones, about 89% of which appear only once. Material: peripheral blood, obtained 28 days after the second AZD1222 dose. All receptors derive from an adult who received the AZD1222 COVID-19 vaccine.

This clone was seen only once. In the same sample, other DNA sequences code for this CDR3. This rearrangement joins TRBV3-1 (or the pseudogene TRBV3-2) to TRBJ2-1, with D possibly being TRBD1 (6 bases). CDR1 is LGHDT, CDR2 YNNKEL, per germline (reference sequence). The CDR3 consists of 12 residues. Trimming took off 4 bases at V and 5 bases at J, with 6 bases between the two ends. CDR3 bases: TGTGCCAGCAGCCGGACAGACAATGAGCAGTTCTTC. Protein sequence: CASSRTDNEQFF.

The chain joins TRBV14 to TRBJ1-4; TRBD1 is a possible D gene (6 bases). The CDR3 has 14 residues. Trimming took 2 bases from V and 7 from J, leaving 11 bases between them. Germline V lookup: CDR1 SGHDN, CDR2 FVKESK. The DNA of the CDR3 is TGTGCCAGCAGCCAATTTGCAGGGGCTGAAAAACTGTTTTTT. Its protein product is CASSQFAGAEKLFF.

CDR3 nucleotide sequence: TGTGCCAGCAGTTTACACAGGGCGGATCAGCCCCAGCATTTT. Protein product: CASSLHRADQPQHF. The chain has TRBV28 and TRBJ1-5, with D tentatively TRBD1 (6 bases). V dropped 2 bases and J dropped 5 bases, with 10 bases sitting between them. The germline CDR1 and CDR2 sequences are MDHEN and SYDVKM. The CDR3 runs 14 residues.

The rearrangement links TRBV10-2 to TRBJ2-4, with D perhaps matching TRBD1 (5 bases). CDR1 and CDR2 (germline): WSHSY, SAAADI. Trimming left V 3 bases short and J 0 bases short, with 18 bases between. The CDR3 runs 18 residues. The CDR3 is CASSDSALRTIAKNIQYF. Here the CDR3 DNA reads TGCGCCAGCAGTGATTCCGCACTCAGGACAATAGCCAAAAACATTCAGTACTTC.

CDR3 sequence reads: CASSSYDGYEQYF. The CDR3 bases are TGTGCCAGCAGTTCTTACGACGGCTACGAGCAGTACTTC. This rearrangement joins TRBV27 to TRBJ2-7; D is unclear. V lost 4 bases to trimming and J lost 3 bases, with 10 bases between them. Germline V gene lookup returns CDR1 MNHEY and CDR2 SMNVEV (reference sequence). CDR3 size: 13 residues.

This clone was picked up a small number of times. J is TRBJ2-5 and V is TRBV6-2 or TRBV6-3, with D perhaps matching TRBD1 (6 bases). Germline CDR1 and CDR2: MNHEY and SVGEGT. V lost 2 bases and J 1 base, leaving 14 bases between the germline ends. The CDR3 contains 16 residues. The CDR3 DNA reads as TGTGCCAGCAGTTACAATACGGGACACCTCCAAGAGACCCAGTACTTC. It yields the protein CASSYNTGHLQETQYF.

The chain combines TRBV5-1 with TRBJ2-7, with D perhaps being TRBD1 or TRBD2 (6 bases each). V was cut by 0 bases and J by 6 bases, with 13 bases left in between. The germline gives CDR1 SGHRS, CDR2 YFSETQ. The CDR3 runs to 14 residues. The CDR3 region is CASSLGGAVTEQYF. DNA for the CDR3: TGCGCCAGCAGCTTGGGGGGGGCGGTCACCGAGCAGTACTTC.

The chain combines TRBV9 with TRBJ1-6; D is undetermined. The CDR3 contains 13 residues. V lost 4 bases, J lost 14 bases, and 16 bases lay in between. Per germline, CDR1 SGDLS and CDR2 YYNGEE. The CDR3 sequence is CASSPPRVGTLHF. The CDR3 coding sequence is TGTGCCAGCAGCCCCCCCCGGGTGGGAACCCTCCACTTT.

The V call is TRBV7-2, the J call TRBJ1-2; a possible D gene is TRBD1 (6 bases). With 4 bases removed from V and 2 bases from J, the gap between germline ends came to 8 bases. Germline CDR1 and CDR2: SGHTA and FQGNSA. The CDR3 runs to 13 residues. The DNA for the CDR3 is TGTGCCAGCAGCTCCGGACAGAACTATGGCTACACCTTC. This encodes CASSSGQNYGYTF.